This entry describes one T cell receptor beta chain. The ends were cut back, 4 bases at V and 3 bases at J, with 13 bases in the middle. The CDR3 is 13 amino acids. Germline-derived CDR1 and CDR2 are SQVTM and ANQGSEA. This record comes from a study of technical replicates of blood from a handful of donors. The protocol was immunoSEQ multiplex PCR, while the TCRdb copy is restricted to in-frame clones and leaves out a portion. The profile shows just under 60,000 clones, approximately 94% of them singletons. Material: PBMCs. This TCR derives from a human donor in good health. Some clones in this sample may be carry-over from other donors' samples. The chain recombines TRBV29-1 with TRBJ2-7; maybe TRBD1 (6 bases). The CDR3: CSVGTGKSYEQYF. CDR3 bases: TGCAGCGTTGGTACAGGGAAGAGCTACGAGCAGTACTTC.